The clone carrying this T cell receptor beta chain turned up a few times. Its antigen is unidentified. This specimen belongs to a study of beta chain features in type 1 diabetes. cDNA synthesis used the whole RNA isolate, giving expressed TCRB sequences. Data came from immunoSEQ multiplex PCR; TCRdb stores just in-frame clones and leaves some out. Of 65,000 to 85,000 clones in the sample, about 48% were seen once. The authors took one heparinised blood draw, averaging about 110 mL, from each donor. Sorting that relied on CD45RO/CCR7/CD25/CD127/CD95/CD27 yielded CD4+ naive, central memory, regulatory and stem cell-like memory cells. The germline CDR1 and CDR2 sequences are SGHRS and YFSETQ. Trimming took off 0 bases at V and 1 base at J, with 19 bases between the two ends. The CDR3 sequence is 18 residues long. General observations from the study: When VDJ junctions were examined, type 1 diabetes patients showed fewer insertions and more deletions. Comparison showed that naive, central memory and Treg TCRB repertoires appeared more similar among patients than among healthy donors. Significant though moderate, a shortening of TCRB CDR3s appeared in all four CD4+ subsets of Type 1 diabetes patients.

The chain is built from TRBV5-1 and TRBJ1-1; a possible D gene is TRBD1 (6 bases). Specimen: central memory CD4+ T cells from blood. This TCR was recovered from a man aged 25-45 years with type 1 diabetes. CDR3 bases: TGCGCCAGCAGCTTGGCCCGGCAGGGGACGACTCCGAACACTGAAGCTTTCTTT. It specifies CASSLARQGTTPNTEAFF.